This T cell receptor (beta chain) was sequenced in a study of cytomegalovirus exposure and HLA in healthy donors. The CDR3 runs 16 residues. Per germline, CDR1 SGHRS and CDR2 YFSETQ. V shed 0 bases, J shed 8 bases, and the junction held 11 bases outside the gene matches. Primers for the PCR totalled 60 Vbeta and 13 Jbeta. The table came from immunoSEQ multiplex PCR; TCRdb's copy has only in-frame clones and leaves some out. The sample consists of some 65,000 clones, less than 70% of them appearing once. The source of this sequence is a woman aged 25 to 39 in good health and CMV-seronegative. V gene TRBV5-1 combines with J gene TRBJ2-3; 8 bases agree with TRBD2. Sequences were obtained from PBMCs. CDR3 sequence reads: CASSLALTSGFGTQYF. In DNA form, the CDR3 reads TGCGCCAGCAGCTTGGCCCTAACTAGCGGTTTTGGTACGCAGTATTTT.